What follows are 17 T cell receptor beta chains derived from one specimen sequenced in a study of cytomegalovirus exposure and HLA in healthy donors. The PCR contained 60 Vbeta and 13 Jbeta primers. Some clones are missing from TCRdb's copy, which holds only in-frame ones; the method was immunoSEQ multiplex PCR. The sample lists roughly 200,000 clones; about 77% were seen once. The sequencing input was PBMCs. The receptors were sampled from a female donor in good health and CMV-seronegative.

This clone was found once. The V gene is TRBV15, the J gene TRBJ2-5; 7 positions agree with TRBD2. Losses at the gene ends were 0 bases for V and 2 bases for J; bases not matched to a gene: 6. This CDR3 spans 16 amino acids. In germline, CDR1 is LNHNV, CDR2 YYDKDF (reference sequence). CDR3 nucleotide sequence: TGTGCCACCAGCAGAGATAGGGCGGGGGAACAAGAGACCCAGTACTTC. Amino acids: CATSRDRAGEQETQYF.

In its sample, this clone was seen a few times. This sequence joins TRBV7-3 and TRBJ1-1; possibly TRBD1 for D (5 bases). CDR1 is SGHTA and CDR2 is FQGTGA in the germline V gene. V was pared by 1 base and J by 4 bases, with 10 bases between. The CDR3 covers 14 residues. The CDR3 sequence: CASSLNPGVTEAFF. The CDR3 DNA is TGTGCCAGCAGCTTAAATCCGGGGGTCACTGAAGCTTTCTTT.

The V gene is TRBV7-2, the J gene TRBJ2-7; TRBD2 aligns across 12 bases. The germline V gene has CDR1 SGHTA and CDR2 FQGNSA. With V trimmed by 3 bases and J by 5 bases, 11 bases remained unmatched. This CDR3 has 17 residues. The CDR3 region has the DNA TGTGCCAGCAGCTTCCTATCGACTAGCGGGAGAGTCGACGAGCAGTACTTC. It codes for CASSFLSTSGRVDEQYF.

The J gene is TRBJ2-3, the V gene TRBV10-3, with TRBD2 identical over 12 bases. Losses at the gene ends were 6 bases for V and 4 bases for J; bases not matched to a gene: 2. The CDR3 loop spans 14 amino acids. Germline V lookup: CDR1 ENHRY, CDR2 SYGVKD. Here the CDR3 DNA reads TGTGCCATCAGGCCTAGCGGGGGGGCAGATACGCAGTATTTT. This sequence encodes CAIRPSGGADTQYF.

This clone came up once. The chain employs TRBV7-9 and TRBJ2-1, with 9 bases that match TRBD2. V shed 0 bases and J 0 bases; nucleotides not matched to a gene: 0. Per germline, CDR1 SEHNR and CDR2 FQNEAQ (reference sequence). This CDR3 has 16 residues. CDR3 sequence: CASSLASGSSYNEQFF. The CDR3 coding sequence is TGTGCCAGCAGCTTAGCTAGCGGGAGCTCCTACAATGAGCAGTTCTTC.

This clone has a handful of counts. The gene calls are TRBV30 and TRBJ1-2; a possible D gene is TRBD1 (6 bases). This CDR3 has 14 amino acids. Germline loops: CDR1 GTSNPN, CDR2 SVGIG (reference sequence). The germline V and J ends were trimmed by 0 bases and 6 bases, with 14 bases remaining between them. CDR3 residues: CAWSVGGALHGYTF. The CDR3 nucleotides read TGTGCCTGGAGTGTTGGGGGGGCCCTTCATGGCTACACCTTC.

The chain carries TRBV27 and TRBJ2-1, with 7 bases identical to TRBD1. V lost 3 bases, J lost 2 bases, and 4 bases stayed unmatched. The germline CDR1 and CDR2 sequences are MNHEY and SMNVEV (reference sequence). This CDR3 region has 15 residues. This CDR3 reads CASSLGDSPYNEQFF. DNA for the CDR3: TGTGCCAGCAGTTTGGGGGACAGCCCCTACAATGAGCAGTTCTTC.

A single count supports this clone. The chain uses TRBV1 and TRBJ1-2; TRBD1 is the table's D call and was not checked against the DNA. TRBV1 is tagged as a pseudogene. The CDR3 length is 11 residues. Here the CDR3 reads CTSSHRYGYTF. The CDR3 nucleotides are TGCACCAGCAGCCACAGGTATGGCTACACCTTC.

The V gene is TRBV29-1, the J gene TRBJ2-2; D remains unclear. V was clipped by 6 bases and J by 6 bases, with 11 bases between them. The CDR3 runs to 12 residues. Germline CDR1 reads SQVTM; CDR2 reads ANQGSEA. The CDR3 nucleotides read TGCAGCGTCGACGGGTACGCCGGGGAGCTGTTTTTT. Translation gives CSVDGYAGELFF.

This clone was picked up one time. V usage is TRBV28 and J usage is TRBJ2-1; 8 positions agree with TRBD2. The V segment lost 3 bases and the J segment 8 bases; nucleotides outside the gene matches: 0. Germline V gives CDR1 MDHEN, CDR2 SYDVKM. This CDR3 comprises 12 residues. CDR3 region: CASSLRGDEQFF. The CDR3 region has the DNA TGTGCCAGCAGTTTGCGGGGGGATGAGCAGTTCTTC.

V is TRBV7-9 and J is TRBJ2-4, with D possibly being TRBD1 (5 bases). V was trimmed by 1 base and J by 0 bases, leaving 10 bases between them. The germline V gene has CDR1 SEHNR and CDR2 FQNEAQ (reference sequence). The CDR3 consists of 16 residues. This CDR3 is CASSLGAGLAKNIQYF. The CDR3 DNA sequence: TGTGCCAGCAGCTTAGGGGCAGGGTTAGCCAAAAACATTCAGTACTTC. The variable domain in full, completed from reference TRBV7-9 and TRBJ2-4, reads DTGVSQNPRHKITKRGQNVTFRCDPISEHNRLYWYRQTLGQGPEFLTYFQNEAQLEKSRLLSDRFSAERPKGSFSTLEIQRTEQGDSAMYLCASSLGAGLAKNIQYFGAGTRLSVL.

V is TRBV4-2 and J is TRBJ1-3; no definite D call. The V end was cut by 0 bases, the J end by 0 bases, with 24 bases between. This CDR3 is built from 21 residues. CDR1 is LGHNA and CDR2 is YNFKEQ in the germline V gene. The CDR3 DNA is TGTGCCAGCAGCCAAGAGGAAATTTCGGCAGGAAAGATCAGCTCTGGAAACACCATATATTTT. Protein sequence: CASSQEEISAGKISSGNTIYF.

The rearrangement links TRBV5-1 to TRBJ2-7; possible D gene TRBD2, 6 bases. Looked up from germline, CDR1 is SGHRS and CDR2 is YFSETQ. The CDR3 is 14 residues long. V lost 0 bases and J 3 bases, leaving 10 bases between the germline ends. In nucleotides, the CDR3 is TGCGCCAGCAGCTTGGAACTAGCCCGCTACGAGCAGTACTTC. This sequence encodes CASSLELARYEQYF.

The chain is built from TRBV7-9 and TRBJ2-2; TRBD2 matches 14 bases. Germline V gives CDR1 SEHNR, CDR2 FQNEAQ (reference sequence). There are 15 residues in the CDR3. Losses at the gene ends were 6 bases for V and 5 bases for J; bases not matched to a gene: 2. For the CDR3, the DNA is TGTGCCAGCAGGGGACTAGCGGGAGAGACCGGGGAGCTGTTTTTT. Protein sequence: CASRGLAGETGELFF.

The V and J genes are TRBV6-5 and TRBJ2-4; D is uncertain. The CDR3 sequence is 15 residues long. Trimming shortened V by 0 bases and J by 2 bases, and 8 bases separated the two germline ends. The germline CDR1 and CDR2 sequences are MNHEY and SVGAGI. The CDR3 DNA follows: TGTGCCAGCAGTTACTCCCGGGTGACCAAAAACATTCAGTACTTC. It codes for CASSYSRVTKNIQYF.

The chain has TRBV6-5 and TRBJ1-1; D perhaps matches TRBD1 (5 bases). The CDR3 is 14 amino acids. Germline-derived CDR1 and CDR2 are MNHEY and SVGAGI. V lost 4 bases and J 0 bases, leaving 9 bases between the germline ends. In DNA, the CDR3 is TGTGCCAGCAGTTTAACAGGACTGAACACTGAAGCTTTCTTT. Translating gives CASSLTGLNTEAFF.

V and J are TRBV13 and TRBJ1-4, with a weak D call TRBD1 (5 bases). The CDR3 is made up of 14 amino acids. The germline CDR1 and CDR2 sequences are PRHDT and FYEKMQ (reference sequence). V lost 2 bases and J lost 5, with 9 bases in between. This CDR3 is CASSLTGPNEKLFF. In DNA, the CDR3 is TGTGCCAGCAGCTTAACAGGCCCAAATGAAAAACTGTTTTTT.